One sample yielded the 14 T cell receptor beta chains listed below, sequenced in a study of response to subunit inactivated influenza vaccine. TCRdb itself ran the RT-PCR reads through MiXCR, one entry per CDR3 protein. The sample has some 850,000 distinct CDR3 sequences; roughly 20% are singletons. The sequences come from PBMCs from blood, collected around 5 days after vaccination. The receptors come from a man over 45 who received an inactivated influenza vaccine.

The chain is built from TRBV7-2 and TRBJ1-5; D remains ambiguous. Germline assignment: CDR1 SGHTA and CDR2 FQGNSA. This CDR3 has 13 residues. Trimming removed 1 base from V and 10 bases from J, with 11 bases in between. The CDR3 DNA reads TGTGCCAGCAGCTTAGAGATTAGTCACCCCCAGCATTTT. This gives the protein CASSLEISHPQHF.

The chain uses TRBV11-2 and TRBJ2-3; D is tentatively TRBD1 or TRBD2 (5 bases each). V lost 1 base, J lost 2 bases, and 13 bases lay in between. Germline loops: CDR1 SGHAT, CDR2 FQNNGV. This CDR3 comprises 16 residues. Written as DNA, the CDR3 is TGTGCCAGCAGCTTAGTTCTGTGGGGGTCCACAGATACGCAGTATTTT. The encoded protein is CASSLVLWGSTDTQYF.

This clonotype came up many times. The rearrangement joins TRBV6-1 to TRBJ2-5; D is unresolved. CDR3 size: 13 residues. Trimming took 5 bases from V and 1 from J, leaving 8 bases between them. CDR1 MNHNS and CDR2 SASEGT come from the germline V gene. The CDR3 sequence: CASSIPSQETQYF. The CDR3 DNA follows: TGTGCCAGCAGTATCCCTTCCCAAGAGACCCAGTACTTC.

This chain joins TRBV5-6 and TRBJ2-7; no definite D call. Germline lookup yields CDR1 SGHDT and CDR2 YYEEEE. The V and J ends lost 3 bases and 3 bases respectively, with 19 bases between them. CDR3 length: 16 residues. The CDR3 DNA reads as TGTGCCAGCAGCTCCCCGCCAATGGTGTCAGGCTACGAGCAGTACTTC. Encoded protein: CASSSPPMVSGYEQYF.

V usage is TRBV12-3 or TRBV12-4 and J usage is TRBJ2-5; D is unclear. V lost 6 bases to trimming and J lost 2 bases, with 16 bases between them. This CDR3 is built from 15 residues. CDR3 sequence reads: CASSPRGDRQETQYF. The CDR3 region has the DNA TGTGCCAGCAGCCCCCGTGGGGATCGGCAAGAGACCCAGTACTTC.

This clonotype was found many times. This chain joins TRBV12-3 or TRBV12-4 and TRBJ2-3; D is ambiguous. The length of the CDR3 is 13 residues. Trimming shortened V by 4 bases and J by 9 bases, and 14 bases separated the two germline ends. CDR3 DNA: TGTGCCAGCAGTTCTTCCGTCTTAGGCACGCAGTATTTT. Residues: CASSSSVLGTQYF.

This chain uses TRBV6-1 with TRBJ2-3; TRBD2 matches 7 bases. Germline V gives CDR1 MNHNS, CDR2 SASEGT. This CDR3 contains 16 residues. J lost 2 bases, V lost 6 bases, and 11 bases had no gene match. CDR3 protein: CASSAQHRDYTDTQYF. CDR3 coding DNA: TGTGCCAGCAGCGCCCAACACCGGGACTACACAGATACGCAGTATTTT.

The rearrangement uses TRBV9 and TRBJ2-7; tentative D call: TRBD2 (5 bases). The CDR3 is made up of 13 amino acids. Per germline, CDR1 SGDLS and CDR2 YYNGEE. V shed 3 bases and J shed 0 bases, with 7 bases lying between them. The CDR3 DNA follows: TGTGCCAGCAGCGCTCGGGACTCCTACGAGCAGTACTTC. Its protein product is CASSARDSYEQYF.

This clonotype was recorded a few times. This chain links TRBV5-1 with TRBJ2-2; no clear D. V was shortened by 0 bases and J by 3 bases, with 9 bases between the two germline ends. The CDR3 sequence is 15 residues long. The V gene's germline CDR1 is SGHRS and CDR2 YFSETQ. CDR3 sequence (DNA): TGCGCCAGCAGCTTGGGTGGCGGCGACACCGGGGAGCTGTTTTTT. Protein: CASSLGGGDTGELFF.

The genes are TRBV20-1 and TRBJ2-2; perhaps TRBD2 as D (6 bases). The germline CDR1 and CDR2 sequences are DFQATT and SNEGSKA (reference sequence). Trimming cost V 2 bases and J 0 bases, with 13 bases left between them. The CDR3 covers 16 residues. CDR3: CSARRDSSANTGELFF. The CDR3 DNA reads as TGCAGTGCTAGACGGGACTCCAGCGCGAACACCGGGGAGCTGTTTTTT.

The chain is built from TRBV6-2 or TRBV6-3 and TRBJ2-7; 8 nucleotides align to TRBD2. The CDR3 spans 13 residues. From germline, CDR1 is MNHEY and CDR2 SVGEGT. V lost 5 bases to trimming and J lost 7 bases; unmatched junction nucleotides: 7. CDR3 DNA sequence: TGTGCCAGCAGTCGGGGACTAGAATGGGAGCAGTACTTC. As protein: CASSRGLEWEQYF.

This clonotype was observed a handful of times. This chain connects TRBV24-1 to TRBJ2-7; D remains ambiguous. Germline V gene data show CDR1 as KGHDR and CDR2 as SFDVKD. This CDR3 spans 12 amino acids. Trimming pared 4 bases from V and 7 bases from J, leaving 10 bases between. The CDR3 nucleotides read TGTGCCACCAGTGACTCGACTGGAGAGCAGTACTTC. This gives the protein CATSDSTGEQYF.

This clonotype was seen a handful of times. The chain recombines TRBV4-2 with TRBJ1-2; no clear D. Germline V gene lookup returns CDR1 LGHNA and CDR2 YNFKEQ. V lost 1 base and J 0 bases, leaving 9 bases between the germline ends. The CDR3 loop spans 15 amino acids. DNA of the CDR3: TGTGCCAGCAGCCAAGTTCGCCAGGCTAACTATGGCTACACCTTC. Protein sequence: CASSQVRQANYGYTF.

The rearrangement links TRBV9 to TRBJ2-7; tentative D call: TRBD2 (5 bases). This CDR3 contains 15 residues. Germline CDR1 and CDR2: SGDLS and YYNGEE. V shed 0 bases and J shed 0 bases, with 10 bases lying between them. DNA of the CDR3: TGTGCCAGCAGCGTAGGAGACTACAACTCCTACGAGCAGTACTTC. The encoded protein is CASSVGDYNSYEQYF.